These 4 T cell receptor beta chains came from one sample sequenced in a study of regulatory T cells in long-lasting Graves disease. Construction of the TCR beta libraries employed iRepertoire HTBI primers in conjunction with Arm-PCR of CDR3 regions. TCRdb ran MiXCR on the multiplex PCR reads and lists one entry per CDR3 protein. The sample consists of 350,000 to 450,000 distinct CDR3 sequences, approximately 16% of them appearing once. Time point specified: newly diagnosed GD, antithyroid drugs for less than 3 months. RNA from PBMCs was the source of the TCR library. These sequences were also reported in another study, on T cells in Graves' hyperthyroidism and ophthalmopathy.

The sequencing here drew on peripheral blood mononuclear cells (PBMCs), taken at new diagnosis, from a patient treated with antithyroid drugs. Receptors originate from a man aged 35-49 years with Graves disease.

The chain has TRBV18 and TRBJ2-1; TRBD1 matches at 10 bases. Germline assignment: CDR1 KGHSH and CDR2 LQKENI. With 3 bases clipped from V and 4 bases from J, the junction kept 6 bases outside the gene matches. The CDR3 length is 16 residues. CDR3: CASSPGTGVPYNEQFF. The CDR3 bases are TGTGCCAGCTCACCCGGGACAGGGGTTCCTTACAATGAGCAGTTCTTC.

The chain recombines TRBV4-1 with TRBJ2-7; D is unclear. V gave up 1 base and J gave up 6 bases, with 13 bases separating them. This CDR3 has 14 amino acids. Germline V lookup: CDR1 MGHRA, CDR2 YSYEKL. The CDR3 nucleotides read TGCGCCAGCAGCCAAGGTCCCGGGCCCCTCGAGCAGTACTTC. Amino acid sequence: CASSQGPGPLEQYF.

This clonotype occurred a few times. This sequence joins TRBV6-1 and TRBJ2-7; 7 bases line up with TRBD1. There are 15 residues in the CDR3. CDR1 MNHNS and CDR2 SASEGT come from the germline V gene. The V segment lost 5 bases and the J segment 0 bases; nucleotides outside the gene matches: 7. DNA for the CDR3: TGTGCCAGCAGTACGAGGGGGCGAGTCTCCTACGAGCAGTACTTC. This sequence encodes CASSTRGRVSYEQYF.

This clonotype was seen many times. The J gene is TRBJ1-6, the V gene TRBV12-3 or TRBV12-4; no definite D call. The CDR3 spans 15 residues. V was shortened by 7 bases and J by 4 bases, with 14 bases between the two germline ends. CDR3 amino acids: CASTLGGGYNSPLHF. CDR3 coding DNA: TGTGCCAGCACCCTAGGCGGAGGTTATAATTCACCCCTCCACTTT.